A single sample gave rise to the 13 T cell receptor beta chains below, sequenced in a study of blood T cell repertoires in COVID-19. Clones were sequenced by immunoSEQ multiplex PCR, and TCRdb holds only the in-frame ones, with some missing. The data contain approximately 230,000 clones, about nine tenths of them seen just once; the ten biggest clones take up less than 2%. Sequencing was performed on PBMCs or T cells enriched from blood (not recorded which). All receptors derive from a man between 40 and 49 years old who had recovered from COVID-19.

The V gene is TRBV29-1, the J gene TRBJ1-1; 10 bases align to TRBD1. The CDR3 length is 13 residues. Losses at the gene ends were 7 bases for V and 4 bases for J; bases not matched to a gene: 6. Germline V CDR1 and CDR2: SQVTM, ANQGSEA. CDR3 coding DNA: TGCAGCGCCCACCGGGACAGGGGCACTGAAGCTTTCTTT. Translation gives CSAHRDRGTEAFF.

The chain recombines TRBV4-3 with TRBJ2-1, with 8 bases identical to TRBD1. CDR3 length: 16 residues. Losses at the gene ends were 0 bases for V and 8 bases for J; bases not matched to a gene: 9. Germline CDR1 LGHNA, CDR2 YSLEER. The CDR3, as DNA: TGCGCCAGCAGCCAAGAGGGAAACAGGGGGTTCGATGAGCAGTTCTTC. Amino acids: CASSQEGNRGFDEQFF.

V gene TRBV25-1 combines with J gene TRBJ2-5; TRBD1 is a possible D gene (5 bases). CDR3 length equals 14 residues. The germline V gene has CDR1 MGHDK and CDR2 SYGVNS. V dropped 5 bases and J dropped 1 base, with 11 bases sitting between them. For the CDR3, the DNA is TGTGCCAGCAGTCCCTCCAGGGTCCAAGAGACCCAGTACTTC. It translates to CASSPSRVQETQYF.

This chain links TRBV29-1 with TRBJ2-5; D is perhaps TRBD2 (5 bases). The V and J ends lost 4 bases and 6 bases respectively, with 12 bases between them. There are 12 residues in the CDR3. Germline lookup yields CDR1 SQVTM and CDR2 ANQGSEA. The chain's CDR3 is CSVVEEAQTQYF. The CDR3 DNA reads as TGCAGCGTTGTCGAGGAGGCACAGACCCAGTACTTC.

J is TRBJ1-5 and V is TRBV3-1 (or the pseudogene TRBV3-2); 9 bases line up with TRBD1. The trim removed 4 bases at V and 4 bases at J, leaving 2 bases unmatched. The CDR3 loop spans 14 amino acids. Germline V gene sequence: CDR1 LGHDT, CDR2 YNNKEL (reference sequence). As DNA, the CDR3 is TGTGCCAGCAGCCCGACAGGGGGAAATCAGCCCCAGCATTTT. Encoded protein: CASSPTGGNQPQHF.

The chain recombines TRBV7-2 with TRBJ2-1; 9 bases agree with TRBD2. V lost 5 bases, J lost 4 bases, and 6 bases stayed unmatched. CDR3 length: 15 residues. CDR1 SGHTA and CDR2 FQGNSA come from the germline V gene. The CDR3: CASSVTSGIYNEQFF. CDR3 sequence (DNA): TGTGCCAGCAGCGTGACTAGCGGTATATACAATGAGCAGTTCTTC.

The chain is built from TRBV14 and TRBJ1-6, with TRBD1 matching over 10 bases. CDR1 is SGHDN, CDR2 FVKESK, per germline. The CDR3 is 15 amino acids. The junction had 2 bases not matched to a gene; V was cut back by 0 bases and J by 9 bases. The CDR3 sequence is CASSQEGTGVSPLHF. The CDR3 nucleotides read TGTGCCAGCAGCCAAGAGGGGACAGGGGTTTCACCCCTCCACTTT.

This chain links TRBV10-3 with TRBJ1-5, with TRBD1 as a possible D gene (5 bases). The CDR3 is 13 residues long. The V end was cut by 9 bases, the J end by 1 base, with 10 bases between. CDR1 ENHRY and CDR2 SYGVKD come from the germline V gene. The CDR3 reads CAIGDSSNQPQHF. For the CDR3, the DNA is TGTGCCATAGGGGACTCGAGCAATCAGCCCCAGCATTTT.

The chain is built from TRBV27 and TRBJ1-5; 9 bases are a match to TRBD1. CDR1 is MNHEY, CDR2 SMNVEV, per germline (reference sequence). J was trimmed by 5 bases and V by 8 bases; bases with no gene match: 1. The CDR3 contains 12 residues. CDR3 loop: CASGDRDQPQHF. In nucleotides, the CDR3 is TGTGCCAGCGGGGACAGGGATCAGCCCCAGCATTTT.

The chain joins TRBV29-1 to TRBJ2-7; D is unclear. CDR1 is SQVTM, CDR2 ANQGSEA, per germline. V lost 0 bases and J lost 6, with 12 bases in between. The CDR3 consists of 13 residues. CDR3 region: CSVEDNTLGEQYF. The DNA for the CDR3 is TGCAGCGTTGAAGATAACACCCTTGGCGAGCAGTACTTC.

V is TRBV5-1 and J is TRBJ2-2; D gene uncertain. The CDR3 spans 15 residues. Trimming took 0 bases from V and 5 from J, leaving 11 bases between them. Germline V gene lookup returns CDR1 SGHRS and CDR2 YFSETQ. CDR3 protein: CASSLATVWTGELFF. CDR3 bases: TGCGCCAGCAGCTTGGCCACGGTGTGGACCGGGGAGCTGTTTTTT.

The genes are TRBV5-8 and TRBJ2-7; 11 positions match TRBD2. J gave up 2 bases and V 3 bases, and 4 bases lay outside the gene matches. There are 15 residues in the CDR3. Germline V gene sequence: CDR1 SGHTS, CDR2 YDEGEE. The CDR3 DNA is TGTGCCAGCAGCTCGCGACTAGCGGGAACCTACGAGCAGTACTTC. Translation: CASSSRLAGTYEQYF.

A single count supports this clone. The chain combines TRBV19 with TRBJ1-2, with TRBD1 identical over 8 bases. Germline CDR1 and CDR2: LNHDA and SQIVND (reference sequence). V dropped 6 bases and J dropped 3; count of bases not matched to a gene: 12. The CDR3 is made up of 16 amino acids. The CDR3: CASRRQRTGPYYGYTF. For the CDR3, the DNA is TGTGCCAGTAGGCGTCAACGGACAGGGCCCTACTATGGCTACACCTTC. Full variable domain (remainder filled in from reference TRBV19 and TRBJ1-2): DGGITQSPKYLFRKEGQNVTLSCEQNLNHDAMYWYRQDPGQGLRLIYYSQIVNDFQKGDIAEGYSVSREKKESFPLTVTSAQKNPTAFYLCASRRQRTGPYYGYTFGSGTRLTVV.